This passage covers 26 T cell receptor beta chains from one sample sequenced in a study of blood T cell repertoires in COVID-19. TCRdb keeps only in-frame clones here, not all; method: immunoSEQ multiplex PCR. The table lists over 150,000 clones, just under 85% of them singletons, with 25% to 35% in the top ten. Sequenced input: peripheral blood. All receptors derive from a woman in her sixties with acute or convalescent COVID-19.

The chain combines TRBV28 with TRBJ1-6; 8 bases are shared with TRBD1. The CDR3 totals 16 residues. The germline CDR1 and CDR2 sequences are MDHEN and SYDVKM. V shed 7 bases, J shed 8 bases, and the junction held 13 bases outside the gene matches. The CDR3 spells CASKSRRQGIYSPLHF. Written as DNA, the CDR3 is TGTGCCAGCAAATCACGAAGACAGGGGATTTATTCACCCCTCCACTTT.

The chain couples TRBV6-5 to TRBJ1-5, with 7 bases fitting TRBD1. CDR3 length equals 15 residues. Germline assignment: CDR1 MNHEY and CDR2 SVGAGI. The J segment lost 3 bases and the V segment lost 4 bases, leaving 6 bases of the junction unmatched. The CDR3 bases are TGTGCCAGCAGTTCGACAGGGAAGAACAATCAGCCCCAGCATTTT. It codes for CASSSTGKNNQPQHF.

The chain is built from TRBV27 and TRBJ2-2, with 7 nucleotides matching TRBD2. The J segment lost 8 bases and the V segment lost 8 bases, leaving 14 bases of the junction unmatched. CDR3 length equals 15 residues. The germline V gene has CDR1 MNHEY and CDR2 SMNVEV (reference sequence). The CDR3 sequence is CASAPVGGILGELFF. Here the CDR3 DNA reads TGTGCCAGCGCCCCAGTGGGGGGGATTCTGGGGGAGCTGTTTTTT.

Regarding this clone: Other DNA sequences within the sample encode an identical CDR3. The chain couples TRBV12-3 or TRBV12-4 to TRBJ2-5, with 8 bases matching TRBD2. This CDR3 has 13 residues. The junction had 2 bases not matched to a gene; V was cut back by 3 bases and J by 5 bases. This chain's CDR3 is CASSFTGGETQYF. The CDR3, as DNA: TGTGCCAGCAGTTTCACGGGGGGGGAGACCCAGTACTTC.

This chain connects TRBV19 to TRBJ2-5, with 14 positions matching TRBD2. Trimming cost V 3 bases and J 2 bases; bases outside gene matches: 8. The CDR3 length is 18 residues. From germline, CDR1 is LNHDA and CDR2 SQIVND (reference sequence). The CDR3 is CASSIGLAGGLVQETQYF. DNA of the CDR3: TGTGCCAGTAGTATTGGACTAGCGGGGGGACTAGTTCAAGAGACCCAGTACTTC.

The rearrangement uses TRBV19 and TRBJ2-4; 8 bases agree with TRBD1. CDR3 length: 14 residues. Germline V CDR1 and CDR2: LNHDA, SQIVND (reference sequence). Unmatched junction bases numbered 7, after V lost 5 bases and J lost 7 bases. This CDR3 reads CASSYLTGVNIQYF. As DNA, the CDR3 is TGTGCCAGTAGTTACCTGACAGGGGTGAACATTCAGTACTTC.

The J gene is TRBJ1-4, the V gene TRBV6-6; 7 bases are shared with TRBD1. Germline V gene lookup returns CDR1 MNHNY and CDR2 SVGAGI (reference sequence). The CDR3 has 16 residues. The V gene end was trimmed by 6 bases and the J gene end by 1 base; junction bases not matched to a gene: 8. CDR3 nucleotides: TGTGCCAGCAGCAGAGCGCCAGGGGGAACTAATGAAAAACTGTTTTTT. Translating it yields CASSRAPGGTNEKLFF.

The rearrangement joins TRBV6-5 to TRBJ2-5, with a tentative D call TRBD1 (5 bases). The CDR3 is made up of 13 amino acids. V was clipped by 8 bases and J by 1 base, with 11 bases between them. From germline, CDR1 is MNHEY and CDR2 SVGAGI. CDR3 residues: CASARQFQETQYF. The CDR3, as DNA: TGTGCCAGCGCCAGACAGTTCCAAGAGACCCAGTACTTC.

The gene calls are TRBV5-1 and TRBJ1-3; D might be TRBD1 (5 bases). With 4 bases removed from V and 4 bases from J, the gap between germline ends came to 15 bases. The germline gives CDR1 SGHRS, CDR2 YFSETQ. The CDR3 has 15 amino acids. DNA for the CDR3: TGCGCCAGCAGCCCTCGGGGGGGAGAAGGAAACACCATATATTTT. Protein: CASSPRGGEGNTIYF.

The V call is TRBV4-1, the J call TRBJ1-3, with TRBD1 matching over 7 bases. The length of the CDR3 is 15 residues. Germline V lookup: CDR1 MGHRA, CDR2 YSYEKL. Trimming took 1 base from V and 2 from J; bases not matched to a gene: 2. The CDR3 loop reads CASSQGTGTGNTIYF. The DNA for the CDR3 is TGCGCCAGCAGCCAAGGGACAGGAACTGGAAACACCATATATTTT.

This sequence joins TRBV11-2 and TRBJ2-3; 13 nucleotides agree with TRBD2. Losses at the gene ends were 5 bases for V and 6 bases for J; bases not matched to a gene: 8. This CDR3 region has 16 residues. From germline, CDR1 is SGHAT and CDR2 FQNNGV. Here the CDR3 reads CASSPRLAGGLDTQYF. For the CDR3, the DNA is TGTGCCAGCAGCCCACGACTAGCGGGGGGATTGGATACGCAGTATTTT. Looking up the rest from reference TRBV11-2 and TRBJ2-3 gives the full variable domain: EAGVAQSPRYKIIEKRQSVAFWCNPISGHATLYWYQQILGQGPKLLIQFQNNGVVDDSQLPKDRFSAERLKGVDSTLKIQPAKLEDSAVYLCASSPRLAGGLDTQYFGPGTRLTVL.

The chain is built from TRBV27 and TRBJ2-5; a possible D gene is TRBD2 (5 bases). The CDR3 spans 14 residues. Per germline, CDR1 MNHEY and CDR2 SMNVEV (reference sequence). Trimming shortened V by 7 bases and J by 2 bases, and 14 bases separated the two germline ends. The CDR3 bases are TGTGCCAGCACCCCCGCGGGCCCTCAAGAGACCCAGTACTTC. As protein: CASTPAGPQETQYF.

The chain employs TRBV5-1 and TRBJ1-1, with 8 bases lining up with TRBD1. This CDR3 is built from 16 residues. Germline V CDR1 and CDR2: SGHRS, YFSETQ. V was pared by 0 bases and J by 6 bases, with 10 bases of the junction left unmatched. The CDR3 sequence: CASSLAGGQGAAEAFF. In nucleotides, the CDR3 is TGCGCCAGCAGCTTGGCTGGTGGGCAGGGGGCCGCTGAAGCTTTCTTT.

V is TRBV5-1 and J is TRBJ2-7; 9 nucleotides line up with TRBD1. This CDR3 region has 16 residues. V dropped 1 base and J dropped 5; count of bases not matched to a gene: 10. Germline V gene lookup returns CDR1 SGHRS and CDR2 YFSETQ. CDR3 DNA sequence: TGCGCCAGCAGCTTGACACCGGGACAGGGAACCCACGAGCAGTACTTC. It translates to CASSLTPGQGTHEQYF.

The V gene is TRBV2, the J gene TRBJ1-1; D might be TRBD1 (6 bases). V gave up 7 bases and J gave up 5 bases, with 14 bases separating them. This CDR3 has 13 residues. Germline CDR1 and CDR2: SNHLY and FYNNEI. CDR3: CASNLQGGTEAFF. CDR3 coding DNA: TGTGCCAGCAACCTACAGGGAGGGACTGAAGCTTTCTTT.

This clone was counted a single time. The rearrangement links TRBV6-5 to TRBJ1-2; D is undetermined. The V end was cut by 10 bases, the J end by 2 bases, with 8 bases between. The CDR3 covers 11 residues. Germline CDR1 reads MNHEY; CDR2 reads SVGAGI. The CDR3 here is CATLTNYGYTF. The CDR3 nucleotides are TGTGCCACCCTAACCAACTATGGCTACACCTTC.

This clone was seen more than once but under ten times. The chain links TRBV9 to TRBJ2-7, with 7 bases identical to TRBD2. V shed 0 bases, J shed 4 bases, and the junction held 10 bases outside the gene matches. The CDR3 length is 16 residues. CDR1 SGDLS and CDR2 YYNGEE come from the germline V gene. The CDR3 DNA is TGTGCCAGCAGCGTAGGACTAGCTCCGACCTCATACGAGCAGTACTTC. Protein product: CASSVGLAPTSYEQYF.

This sequence joins TRBV19 and TRBJ1-2, with 7 bases matching TRBD1. Germline CDR1 LNHDA, CDR2 SQIVND (reference sequence). The CDR3 is 14 residues long. The J segment lost 7 bases and the V segment lost 3 bases, leaving 8 bases of the junction unmatched. The CDR3 spells CASSISNRGSGYTF. CDR3 sequence (DNA): TGTGCCAGTAGTATCTCAAACAGGGGAAGTGGCTACACCTTC.

The chain is built from TRBV6-4 and TRBJ2-3; D gene unclear. The germline V gene has CDR1 MRHNA and CDR2 SNTAGT. This CDR3 spans 14 amino acids. V was pared by 0 bases and J by 0 bases, with 4 bases between. CDR3 bases: TGTGCCAGCAGTGACTCGTCTAGCACAGATACGCAGTATTTT. The encoded protein is CASSDSSSTDTQYF.

V usage is TRBV10-3 and J usage is TRBJ1-3; 8 nucleotides line up with TRBD1. From germline, CDR1 is ENHRY and CDR2 SYGVKD. Unmatched junction bases numbered 2, after V lost 4 bases and J lost 9 bases. The CDR3 length is 12 residues. The CDR3 here is CAISGQGSTIYF. In nucleotides, the CDR3 is TGTGCCATCAGTGGACAGGGGAGCACCATATATTTT.

This chain uses TRBV6-6 with TRBJ1-1, with D unresolved. V lost 0 bases to trimming and J lost 5 bases, with 10 bases between them. CDR1 and CDR2 from the germline V gene are MNHNY and SVGAGI (reference sequence). The CDR3 extends over 14 amino acids. Here the CDR3 DNA reads TGTGCCAGCAGTTACTCTGGGCAAAGTACTGAAGCTTTCTTT. Translation: CASSYSGQSTEAFF.

V and J are TRBV30 and TRBJ2-4, with D perhaps matching TRBD2 (5 bases). Germline CDR1 GTSNPN, CDR2 SVGIG (reference sequence). The CDR3 loop spans 13 amino acids. Trimming stripped 5 bases from V and 8 bases from J, with 16 bases between. The CDR3 sequence is CAWDRGSRDIQYF. The DNA of the CDR3 is TGTGCCTGGGACCGGGGATCTCGGGACATTCAGTACTTC.

The chain is built from TRBV7-3 and TRBJ2-1; 12 bases match TRBD2. Looked up from germline, CDR1 is SGHTA and CDR2 is FQGTGA. The CDR3 length is 15 residues. V trimming: 1 base; J trimming: 5 bases; junction bases outside the gene matches: 0. CDR3 bases: TGTGCCAGCAGCTTAAGGACTAGCGGGAACAATGAGCAGTTCTTC. Encoded protein: CASSLRTSGNNEQFF.

This chain connects TRBV9 to TRBJ1-6; 12 positions match TRBD1. This CDR3 spans 16 amino acids. V was clipped by 4 bases and J by 10 bases; unmatched bases: 9. Germline-derived CDR1 and CDR2 are SGDLS and YYNGEE. The CDR3 nucleotides are TGTGCCAGCAGCCCAAGGGACAGGGGGCGTCGCTCACCCCTCCACTTT. Amino acids: CASSPRDRGRRSPLHF. Full variable domain (rest looked up from reference TRBV9 and TRBJ1-6): DSGVTQTPKHLITATGQRVTLRCSPRSGDLSVYWYQQSLDQGLQFLIQYYNGEERAKGNILERFSAQQFPDLHSELNLSSLELGDSALYFCASSPRDRGRRSPLHFGNGTRLTVT.

This clone is a singleton in its sample. The genes are TRBV7-9 and TRBJ2-7; TRBD2 is a possible D gene (7 bases). The CDR3 is 14 residues long. Deletions cut 5 bases from V and 2 bases from J, with 13 bases between. Looked up from germline, CDR1 is SEHNR and CDR2 is FQNEAQ (reference sequence). The CDR3 region is CASSRGGYPYEQYF. In DNA form, the CDR3 reads TGTGCCAGCAGCCGCGGGGGCTACCCCTACGAGCAGTACTTC.

The chain employs TRBV6-1 and TRBJ1-1, with D possibly TRBD1 on 5 matching bases. This CDR3 has 12 amino acids. In germline, CDR1 is MNHNS, CDR2 SASEGT. V gave up 2 bases and J gave up 11 bases, with 12 bases separating them. CDR3 sequence (DNA): TGTGCCAGCAGTGAACAAGGAGGGGCGGCTTTCTTT. It translates to CASSEQGGAAFF.